This TCR beta chain was sequenced in a study of siplizumab effects on memory and regulatory T cells. General study findings and limits: Some alloreactive sequences were traceable to unstimulated CD4+ memory cells, and siplizumab significantly reduced them. An assignable phenotype, naive or memory, was missing from roughly 78-96% of proliferating CD4+ or CD8+ clones.

To note about this clone: What it binds is not known.

CDR1 SGHTA and CDR2 FQGTGA come from the germline V gene. Trimming pared 0 bases from V and 4 bases from J, leaving 18 bases between. CDR3 length equals 17 residues. Roughly 95,000 TCR templates per sample were assayed. The protocol was immunoSEQ multiplex PCR, while the TCRdb copy is restricted to in-frame clones and leaves out a portion. Seen here are 75,000 to 100,000 clones, around 94% observed once, and the top ten hold around 1.5%. The sequence came from a human donor in good health. The material sequenced was non-Treg CD4+ T cells sorted from blood. This sequence joins TRBV7-3 and TRBJ2-5; TRBD2 is a possible D gene (6 bases). The CDR3 loop reads CASSLTSAGLGPETQYF. The CDR3 DNA follows: TGTGCCAGCAGCTTAACCTCGGCGGGATTAGGACCAGAGACCCAGTACTTC.